This passage covers 16 T cell receptor beta chains from one sample sequenced in a study of T cells in Graves' hyperthyroidism and ophthalmopathy. Amplified TCR beta CDR3 regions derived from RNA transcripts. An initial round of RT-PCR targeting the TCR CDR3 relied on the HTBI primer set. Via MiXCR, TCRdb re-called the multiplex PCR reads, giving one row per CDR3 protein. The sample lists about 350,000 distinct CDR3 sequences, around 15% occurring once. The sequenced material came from blood. The receptors shown here come from a woman aged 55-75 years with Graves' ophthalmopathy.

Ten or more counts support this clonotype. The chain recombines TRBV12-3 or TRBV12-4 with TRBJ1-5; possible D gene TRBD1, 6 bases. The CDR3 is 15 amino acids. Trimming pared 3 bases from V and 2 bases from J, leaving 11 bases between. The CDR3 here is CASSFGGLGNQPQHF. CDR3 sequence (DNA): TGTGCCAGCAGTTTTGGGGGGCTCGGCAATCAGCCCCAGCATTTT.

This clonotype showed up many times. V is TRBV6-5 and J is TRBJ2-1; D ambiguous. In germline, CDR1 is MNHEY, CDR2 SVGAGI. The CDR3 is 16 residues long. Between the trimmed V and J ends, which lost 4 bases and 0 bases, there was a span of 13 bases. CDR3 protein: CASSSPRRSSYNEQFF. For the CDR3, the DNA is TGTGCCAGCAGTTCCCCTAGGCGGAGCTCCTACAATGAGCAGTTCTTC.

A word on this clonotype: At one end the junction does not follow the germline gene, possibly because of a read error. This chain connects TRBV5-1 to TRBJ2-1, with a weak D call TRBD2 (6 bases). Germline V lookup: CDR1 SGHRS, CDR2 YFSETQ. The CDR3 loop spans 14 amino acids. DNA of the CDR3: TGCGCCAGCACGACGGGAGATCCCTACCATGAGCAGTTCTTC. This sequence encodes CASTTGDPYHEQFF.

This clonotype was seen repeatedly, ten times or more. This rearrangement joins TRBV6-2 or TRBV6-3 to TRBJ2-7, with 9 bases lining up with TRBD2. This CDR3 comprises 14 residues. Germline CDR1 MNHEY, CDR2 SVGEGT. The junction had 11 bases not matched to a gene; V was cut back by 11 bases and J by 3 bases. In DNA, the CDR3 is TGTGCCGGCGGGGGTAGCGGGAGAGGCTACGAGCAGTACTTC. It yields the protein CAGGGSGRGYEQYF.

This clonotype has just a few counts. The V gene is TRBV29-1, the J gene TRBJ2-7, with D tentatively TRBD2 (5 bases). Germline CDR1 SQVTM, CDR2 ANQGSEA. V shed 4 bases and J shed 0 bases, with 10 bases lying between them. The CDR3 is made up of 13 amino acids. CDR3 nucleotides: TGCAGCGTTGGAGGGCTTCACTCCTACGAGCAGTACTTC. Translation gives CSVGGLHSYEQYF.

The V gene is TRBV7-9, the J gene TRBJ2-7; D gene unclear. V was shortened by 1 base and J by 4 bases, with 11 bases between the two germline ends. Germline CDR1 SEHNR, CDR2 FQNEAQ (reference sequence). This CDR3 contains 14 residues. The CDR3 DNA follows: TGTGCCAGCAGCTTAGTCGGCCAAGTATACGAGCAGTACTTC. Amino acid sequence: CASSLVGQVYEQYF.

At least ten counts were recorded for this clonotype. The V gene is TRBV28, the J gene TRBJ1-6; D is unresolved. This CDR3 has 12 residues. Germline CDR1 and CDR2: MDHEN and SYDVKM. V shed 3 bases and J shed 8 bases, with 5 bases lying between them. The CDR3 coding sequence is TGTGCCAGCAGTTTCGGGGATTCACCCCTCCACTTT. Its protein product is CASSFGDSPLHF.

The chain is built from TRBV27 and TRBJ2-2; 8 bases are a match to TRBD1. CDR1 MNHEY and CDR2 SMNVEV come from the germline V gene (reference sequence). Germline trimming cut 5 bases from V and 6 bases from J; bases unmatched to any gene: 20. The CDR3 is 19 residues long. Here the CDR3 DNA reads TGTGCCAGCAGTCCTGGCGTAGGACAGGGTGGTATTAGGTCCGGGGAGCTGTTTTTT. This codes for CASSPGVGQGGIRSGELFF.

This clonotype came up a few times. V and J are TRBV28 and TRBJ2-1; possibly TRBD2 for D (6 bases). CDR1 MDHEN and CDR2 SYDVKM come from the germline V gene. This CDR3 is 16 amino acids long. V lost 6 bases and J lost 6, with 21 bases in between. CDR3 sequence: CASRPRGEVAANEQFF. The CDR3 DNA sequence: TGTGCCAGCAGGCCCCGCGGGGAAGTCGCTGCCAATGAGCAGTTCTTC.

This clonotype has just a few counts. The rearrangement uses TRBV12-3 or TRBV12-4 and TRBJ1-6; D gene unclear. Trimming removed 3 bases from V and 11 bases from J, with 8 bases in between. This CDR3 is built from 12 residues. The CDR3 DNA reads TGTGCCAGCAGTTTGGGTCCTACACCCCTCCACTTT. Protein product: CASSLGPTPLHF.

This clonotype was seen ten or more times. V usage is TRBV29-1 and J usage is TRBJ2-3; TRBD1 aligns across 11 bases. The CDR3 extends over 14 amino acids. V gave up 2 bases and J gave up 5 bases; unmatched junction bases: 3. In germline, CDR1 is SQVTM, CDR2 ANQGSEA. CDR3 loop: CSVEKDRGLDTQYF. The CDR3 DNA is TGCAGCGTTGAAAAGGACAGGGGGCTAGATACGCAGTATTTT.

This clonotype was counted many times. This rearrangement joins TRBV20-1 to TRBJ2-7, with 9 bases lining up with TRBD1. The CDR3 spans 12 residues. Looked up from germline, CDR1 is DFQATT and CDR2 is SNEGSKA (reference sequence). The ends lost 6 bases at V and 4 bases at J; junction bases unmatched: 4. The CDR3 protein is CSALGQGYEQYF. The CDR3 DNA sequence: TGCAGTGCCTTGGGACAGGGATACGAGCAGTACTTC.

This clonotype occurred many times. The V call is TRBV5-5, the J call TRBJ2-1; TRBD2 is a possible D gene (6 bases). CDR3 length equals 16 residues. The germline gives CDR1 SGHKS, CDR2 YYEKEE (reference sequence). V lost 4 bases and J 4 bases, leaving 18 bases between the germline ends. The CDR3 nucleotides are TGTGCCAGCAGCCCCTTAGCGGATCAGAATTACAATGAGCAGTTCTTC. This codes for CASSPLADQNYNEQFF.

This clonotype has just a few counts. V is TRBV5-6 and J is TRBJ2-1; TRBD2 matches 9 bases. Per germline, CDR1 SGHDT and CDR2 YYEEEE. The CDR3 covers 17 residues. J gave up 8 bases and V 0 bases, and 12 bases lay outside the gene matches. CDR3 sequence: CASSLAGGRAGIYEQFF. DNA for the CDR3: TGTGCCAGCAGCTTGGCCGGCGGGAGGGCCGGGATTTATGAGCAGTTCTTC.

This clonotype has ten or more counts. The genes are TRBV15 and TRBJ1-5, with TRBD1 matching over 7 bases. The CDR3 is 15 amino acids. Germline CDR1 is LNHNV and CDR2 is YYDKDF (reference sequence). V lost 1 base and J lost 5; bases outside the gene matches: 5. CDR3 nucleotides: TGTGCCACCAGCAGAGTTACAGGGGTCGATCAGCCCCAGCATTTT. Amino acid sequence: CATSRVTGVDQPQHF.

The chain links TRBV7-6 to TRBJ1-1, with TRBD1 as a possible D gene (5 bases). This CDR3 region has 14 residues. Trimming pared 1 base from V and 7 bases from J, leaving 13 bases between. In germline, CDR1 is SGHVS, CDR2 FNYEAQ. The CDR3 here is CASSLVPGSGEAFF. As DNA, the CDR3 is TGTGCCAGCAGCTTAGTTCCAGGGTCAGGTGAAGCTTTCTTT.